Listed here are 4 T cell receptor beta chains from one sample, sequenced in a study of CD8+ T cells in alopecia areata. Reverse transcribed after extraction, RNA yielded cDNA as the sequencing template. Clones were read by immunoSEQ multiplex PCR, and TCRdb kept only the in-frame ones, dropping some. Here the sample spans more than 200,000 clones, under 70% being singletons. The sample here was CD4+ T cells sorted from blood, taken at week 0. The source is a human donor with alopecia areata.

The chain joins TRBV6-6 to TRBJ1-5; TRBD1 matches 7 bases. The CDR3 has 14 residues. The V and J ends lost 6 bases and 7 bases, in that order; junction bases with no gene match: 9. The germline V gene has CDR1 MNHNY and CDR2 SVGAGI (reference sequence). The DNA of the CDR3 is TGTGCCAGCAGGCCGACAGGGAAGTGGCAGCCCCAGCATTTT. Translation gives CASRPTGKWQPQHF.

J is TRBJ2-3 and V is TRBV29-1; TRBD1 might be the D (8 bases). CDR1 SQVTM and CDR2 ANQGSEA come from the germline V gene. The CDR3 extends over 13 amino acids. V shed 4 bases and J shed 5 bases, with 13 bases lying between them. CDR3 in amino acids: CSVGTGRVDTQYF. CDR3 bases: TGCAGCGTTGGGACAGGGAGGGTAGATACGCAGTATTTT.

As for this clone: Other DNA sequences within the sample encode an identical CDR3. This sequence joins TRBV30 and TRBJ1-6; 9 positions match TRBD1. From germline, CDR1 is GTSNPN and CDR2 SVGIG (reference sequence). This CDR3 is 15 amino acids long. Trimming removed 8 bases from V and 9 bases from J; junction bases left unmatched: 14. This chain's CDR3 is CAGKSTGGIGSPLHF. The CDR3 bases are TGTGCCGGGAAAAGTACAGGGGGCATAGGTTCACCCCTCCACTTT. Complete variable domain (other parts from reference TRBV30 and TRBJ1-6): SQTIHQWPATLVQPVGSPLSLECTVEGTSNPNLYWYRQAAGRGLQLLFYSVGIGQISSEVPQNLSASRPQDRQFILSSKKLLLSDSGFYLCAGKSTGGIGSPLHFGNGTRLTVT.

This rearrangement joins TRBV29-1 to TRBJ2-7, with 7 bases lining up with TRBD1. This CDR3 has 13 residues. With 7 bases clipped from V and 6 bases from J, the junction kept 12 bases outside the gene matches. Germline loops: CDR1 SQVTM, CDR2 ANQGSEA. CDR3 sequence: CSARTGTGVEQYF. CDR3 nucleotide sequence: TGCAGCGCCCGGACAGGCACCGGGGTCGAGCAGTACTTC.